A selection of T cell receptor beta chains follows, all from one sample in a study of CD8 T cells in Susac syndrome. TCRdb reprocessed the immunoSEQ multiplex PCR reads via MiXCR and lists one record per CDR3 protein. The sample lists more than 2,000 distinct CDR3 sequences; roughly two thirds were seen once. Sequenced input: CD8+ TEMRA cells from PBMCs. All receptors derive from a human donor with Susac syndrome. The CDR3 runs from the conserved cysteine through the conserved F or W. D genes are given only for firm matches. Expanded clones are given a class, and other clones once, few, many or no size at all.

d_call: TRBD2
v_call: TRBV15
clone_size: -
j_call: TRBJ2-1
cdr3_aa: CATSETRGAGADEQFF
cdr3_nt: TGTGCCACCTCAGAAACGAGAGGAGCGGGGGCCGATGAGCAGTTCTTC

d_call: TRBD1
v_call: TRBV4-1
clone_size: few
j_call: TRBJ1-1
cdr3_aa: CASSQQSGTGDTEAFF
cdr3_nt: TGCGCCAGCAGCCAACAATCCGGGACAGGGGACACTGAAGCTTTCTTT

d_call: TRBD2
v_call: TRBV7-2
clone_size: -
j_call: TRBJ2-1
cdr3_aa: CASSLEAGGGIYSYNEQFF
cdr3_nt: TGTGCCAGCAGCTTAGAGGCGGGAGGGGGAATCTACTCCTACAATGAGCAGTTCTTC

d_call: -
v_call: TRBV20-1
clone_size: -
j_call: TRBJ1-1
cdr3_aa: CSAIRTLNTEAFF
cdr3_nt: TGCAGTGCTATCCGGACGTTGAACACTGAAGCTTTCTTT

d_call: -
v_call: TRBV3-1
clone_size: once
j_call: TRBJ2-6
cdr3_aa: CASSQDGGSGANVLTF
cdr3_nt: TGTGCCAGCAGCCAAGATGGGGGCTCTGGGGCCAACGTCCTGACTTTC

d_call: -
v_call: TRBV9
clone_size: -
j_call: TRBJ2-1
cdr3_aa: CASSVEDYNEQFF
cdr3_nt: TGTGCCAGCAGCGTAGAGGACTACAATGAGCAGTTCTTC

d_call: -
v_call: TRBV27
clone_size: few
j_call: TRBJ1-1
cdr3_aa: CASRLGPANTEAFF
cdr3_nt: TGTGCCAGCAGACTGGGACCGGCGAACACTGAAGCTTTCTTT

d_call: -
v_call: TRBV12-3/TRBV12-4
clone_size: -
j_call: TRBJ2-1
cdr3_aa: CASTKVFEGEQFF
cdr3_nt: TGTGCCAGTACTAAGGTTTTCGAGGGCGAGCAGTTCTTC

d_call: TRBD2
v_call: TRBV28
clone_size: -
j_call: TRBJ2-4
cdr3_aa: CASRGSSGLRGIQYF
cdr3_nt: TGTGCCAGCAGGGGATCTAGCGGCCTAAGGGGCATTCAGTACTTC

d_call: -
v_call: TRBV7-2
clone_size: -
j_call: TRBJ2-1
cdr3_aa: CASSPWRDGPNEQFF
cdr3_nt: TGTGCCAGCAGTCCCTGGCGGGACGGACCAAATGAGCAGTTCTTC

d_call: -
v_call: TRBV28
clone_size: large
j_call: TRBJ2-7
cdr3_aa: CASSFKVDRTAYEQYF
cdr3_nt: TGTGCCAGCAGTTTCAAGGTGGACCGGACCGCCTACGAGCAGTACTTC

d_call: -
v_call: TRBV7-9
clone_size: -
j_call: TRBJ2-7
cdr3_aa: CASSYGGNYEQYF
cdr3_nt: TGTGCCAGCAGCTATGGTGGAAACTACGAGCAGTACTTC

d_call: TRBD1
v_call: TRBV20-1
clone_size: -
j_call: TRBJ2-7
cdr3_aa: CSARGQLFFEQYF
cdr3_nt: TGCAGTGCGAGGGGACAGTTGTTTTTCGAGCAGTACTTC

d_call: -
v_call: TRBV7-9
clone_size: -
j_call: TRBJ2-3
cdr3_aa: CASSLDFKIPGDADTQYF
cdr3_nt: TGTGCCAGCAGCTTAGACTTTAAAATACCCGGGGACGCAGATACGCAGTATTTT

d_call: TRBD1
v_call: TRBV9
clone_size: once
j_call: TRBJ1-3
cdr3_aa: CASSAGGQASSGNTIYF
cdr3_nt: TGTGCCAGCAGCGCGGGGGGACAGGCTTCCTCTGGAAACACCATATATTTT

d_call: -
v_call: TRBV28
clone_size: -
j_call: TRBJ2-7
cdr3_aa: CASSFMVARTAYEQYF
cdr3_nt: TGTGCCAGCAGTTTCATGGTGGCCCGGACCGCCTACGAGCAGTACTTC

d_call: -
v_call: TRBV12-3/TRBV12-4
clone_size: once
j_call: TRBJ1-2
cdr3_aa: CASSLGQTYGYTF
cdr3_nt: TGTGCCAGCAGTTTAGGGCAGACGTATGGCTACACCTTC

d_call: -
v_call: TRBV28
clone_size: -
j_call: TRBJ1-5
cdr3_aa: CASSPDRQALWDQPQHF
cdr3_nt: TGTGCCAGCAGTCCTGATCGACAGGCCTTGTGGGATCAGCCCCAGCATTTT

d_call: TRBD2
v_call: TRBV6-1
clone_size: -
j_call: TRBJ2-1
cdr3_aa: CASSELAGSYNEQFF
cdr3_nt: TGTGCCAGCAGTGAACTAGCGGGGTCCTACAATGAGCAGTTCTTC

d_call: -
v_call: TRBV15
clone_size: -
j_call: TRBJ2-6
cdr3_aa: CATSRDRGAGANVLTF
cdr3_nt: TGTGCCACCAGCAGAGATAGAGGGGCTGGGGCCAACGTCCTGACTTTC

d_call: -
v_call: TRBV28
clone_size: -
j_call: TRBJ1-4
cdr3_aa: CASTQVFNEKLFF
cdr3_nt: TGTGCCAGCACCCAGGTCTTTAATGAAAAACTGTTTTTT

d_call: -
v_call: TRBV4-1
clone_size: few
j_call: TRBJ2-1
cdr3_aa: CASSQALWNNEQFF
cdr3_nt: TGCGCCAGCAGCCAAGCACTTTGGAACAATGAGCAGTTCTTC

d_call: -
v_call: TRBV4-3
clone_size: -
j_call: TRBJ1-5
cdr3_aa: CASSQEWDDSNQPQHF
cdr3_nt: TGCGCCAGCAGCCAAGAATGGGACGATAGCAATCAGCCCCAGCATTTT

d_call: TRBD1
v_call: TRBV27
clone_size: -
j_call: TRBJ2-1
cdr3_aa: CASSLTRGLLNEQFF
cdr3_nt: TGTGCCAGCAGTTTAACTAGGGGGCTGCTCAATGAGCAGTTCTTC

d_call: -
v_call: TRBV27
clone_size: -
j_call: TRBJ2-1
cdr3_aa: CASSLLGGDNSYNEQFF
cdr3_nt: TGTGCCAGCAGCCTCCTGGGGGGGGACAACTCCTACAATGAGCAGTTCTTC

d_call: -
v_call: TRBV4-3
clone_size: -
j_call: TRBJ1-4
cdr3_aa: CASSQDSGSNEKLFF
cdr3_nt: TGCGCCAGCAGCCAAGATTCCGGGTCTAATGAAAAACTGTTTTTT

d_call: -
v_call: TRBV3-1
clone_size: -
j_call: TRBJ2-7
cdr3_aa: CASCLGPRAGSYEQYF
cdr3_nt: TGTGCCAGCTGCCTCGGCCCGAGAGCAGGGTCCTACGAGCAGTACTTC

d_call: TRBD1
v_call: TRBV19
clone_size: few
j_call: TRBJ1-2
cdr3_aa: CASSSTGGSGGYTF
cdr3_nt: TGTGCCAGTAGCTCTACAGGGGGCAGCGGTGGCTACACCTTC

d_call: -
v_call: TRBV3-1
clone_size: few
j_call: TRBJ2-1
cdr3_aa: CASSQEGPHSSYNEQFF
cdr3_nt: TGTGCCAGCAGCCAAGAGGGCCCCCATAGCTCCTACAATGAGCAGTTCTTC

d_call: -
v_call: TRBV2
clone_size: -
j_call: TRBJ2-1
cdr3_aa: CASSDSLGNEQFF
cdr3_nt: TGTGCCAGCAGTGACAGCTTGGGGAATGAGCAGTTCTTC

d_call: -
v_call: TRBV27
clone_size: -
j_call: TRBJ2-7
cdr3_aa: CASSLFPGYEQYF
cdr3_nt: TGTGCCAGCAGTTTATTTCCTGGGTACGAGCAGTACTTC

d_call: -
v_call: TRBV18
clone_size: -
j_call: TRBJ2-5
cdr3_aa: CASSPSPESWETQYF
cdr3_nt: TGTGCCAGCTCACCTTCTCCCGAGTCTTGGGAGACCCAGTACTTC

d_call: TRBD2
v_call: TRBV24-1
clone_size: -
j_call: TRBJ2-5
cdr3_aa: CATNGTSGSETRYF
cdr3_nt: TGTGCCACCAATGGTACTAGCGGCTCGGAGACCCGGTACTTC

d_call: TRBD2
v_call: TRBV6-2/TRBV6-3
clone_size: -
j_call: TRBJ2-1
cdr3_aa: CASQATSGAGNEQFF
cdr3_nt: TGTGCCAGCCAAGCGACTAGCGGGGCCGGGAATGAGCAGTTCTTC

d_call: TRBD1
v_call: TRBV29-1
clone_size: -
j_call: TRBJ2-1
cdr3_aa: CSVNKRGQGAYNEQFF
cdr3_nt: TGCAGCGTTAATAAGCGGGGACAGGGGGCCTACAATGAGCAGTTCTTC

d_call: -
v_call: TRBV20-1
clone_size: -
j_call: TRBJ1-1
cdr3_aa: CSARERDTEAFF
cdr3_nt: TGCAGTGCTAGAGAGAGGGACACTGAAGCTTTCTTT

d_call: TRBD2
v_call: TRBV19
clone_size: -
j_call: TRBJ2-1
cdr3_aa: CAASGAGGSYNEQFF
cdr3_nt: TGTGCCGCCTCGGGAGCGGGAGGTTCCTACAATGAGCAGTTCTTC

d_call: -
v_call: TRBV15
clone_size: -
j_call: TRBJ1-1
cdr3_aa: CATSSAKRTEAFF
cdr3_nt: TGTGCCACCAGCAGTGCCAAGCGCACTGAAGCTTTCTTT

d_call: TRBD2
v_call: TRBV6-1
clone_size: few
j_call: TRBJ2-1
cdr3_aa: CASRSGTTAYNEQFF
cdr3_nt: TGTGCCAGCAGATCCGGGACTACCGCCTACAATGAGCAGTTCTTC

d_call: -
v_call: TRBV3-1
clone_size: -
j_call: TRBJ2-3
cdr3_aa: CASSKFRPICHEDTQYF
cdr3_nt: TGTGCCAGCAGCAAATTTCGTCCCATTTGTCATGAAGATACGCAGTATTTT

d_call: TRBD2
v_call: TRBV11-1
clone_size: -
j_call: TRBJ2-3
cdr3_aa: CASSLKGLLGTSGGEDTQYF
cdr3_nt: TGTGCCAGCAGCTTAAAGGGACTATTAGGAACTAGCGGGGGGGAAGATACGCAGTATTTT

d_call: -
v_call: TRBV12-3/TRBV12-4
clone_size: -
j_call: TRBJ2-1
cdr3_aa: CASSSWRGSSYNEQFF
cdr3_nt: TGTGCCAGCAGTTCATGGCGGGGAAGCTCCTACAATGAGCAGTTCTTC

d_call: TRBD1
v_call: TRBV27
clone_size: -
j_call: TRBJ1-5
cdr3_aa: CASSTGTVTNQPQHF
cdr3_nt: TGTGCCAGCAGTACCGGGACAGTGACCAATCAGCCCCAGCATTTT